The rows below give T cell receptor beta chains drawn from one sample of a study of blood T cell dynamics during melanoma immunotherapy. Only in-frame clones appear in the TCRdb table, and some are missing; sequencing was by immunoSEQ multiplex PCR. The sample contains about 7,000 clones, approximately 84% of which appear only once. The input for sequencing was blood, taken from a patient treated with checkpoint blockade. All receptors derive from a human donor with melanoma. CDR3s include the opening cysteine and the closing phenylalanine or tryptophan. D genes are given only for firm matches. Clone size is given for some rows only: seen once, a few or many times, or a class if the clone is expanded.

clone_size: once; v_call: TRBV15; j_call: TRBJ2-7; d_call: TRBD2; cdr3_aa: CATSRVLAGYSYEQYF; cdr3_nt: TGTGCCACCAGCAGAGTTCTAGCGGGATACTCCTACGAGCAGTACTTC
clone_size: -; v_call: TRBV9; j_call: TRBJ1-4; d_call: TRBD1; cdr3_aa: CASSVVGDSNEKLFF; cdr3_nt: TGTGCCAGCAGCGTAGTCGGGGACAGTAATGAAAAACTGTTTTTT
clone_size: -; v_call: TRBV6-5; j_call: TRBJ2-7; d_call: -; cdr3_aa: CASSGQGGLEQYF; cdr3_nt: TGTGCCAGCAGTGGGCAGGGGGGATTAGAGCAGTACTTC
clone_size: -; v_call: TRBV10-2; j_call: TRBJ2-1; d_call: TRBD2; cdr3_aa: CASSESEGTSGSASLFF; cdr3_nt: TGCGCCAGCAGTGAGTCGGAGGGGACTAGCGGGAGCGCGTCCCTTTTCTTC
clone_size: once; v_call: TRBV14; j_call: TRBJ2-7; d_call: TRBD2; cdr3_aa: CASRRTSGRSDGSYEQYF; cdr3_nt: TGTGCCAGCAGGCGGACTAGCGGGAGGTCCGATGGTTCCTACGAGCAGTACTTC
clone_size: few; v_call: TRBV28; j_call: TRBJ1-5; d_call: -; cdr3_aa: CASSLEVQPQHF; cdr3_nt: TGTGCCAGCAGTTTAGAGGTTCAGCCCCAGCATTTT
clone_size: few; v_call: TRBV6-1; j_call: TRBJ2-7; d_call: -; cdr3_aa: CASSSTGAYEQYF; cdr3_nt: TGTGCCAGCAGTTCTACAGGAGCCTACGAGCAGTACTTC
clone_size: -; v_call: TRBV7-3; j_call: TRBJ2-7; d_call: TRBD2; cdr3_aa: CASSPTSGSYEQYF; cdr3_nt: TGTGCCAGCAGCCCGACTAGCGGCTCCTACGAGCAGTACTTC
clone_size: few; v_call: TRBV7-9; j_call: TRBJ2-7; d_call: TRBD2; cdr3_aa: CASSSPTSGSPYEQYF; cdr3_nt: TGTGCCAGCAGTTCTCCAACTAGCGGGTCGCCCTACGAGCAGTACTTC
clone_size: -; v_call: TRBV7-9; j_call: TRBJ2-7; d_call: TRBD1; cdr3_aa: CASSQSGQYEQYF; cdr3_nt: TGTGCCAGCAGTCAATCGGGACAGTACGAGCAGTACTTC
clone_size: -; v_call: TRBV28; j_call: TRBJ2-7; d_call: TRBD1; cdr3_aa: CASSDLQGAYEQYF; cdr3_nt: TGTGCCAGCAGTGACTTACAGGGGGCCTACGAGCAGTACTTC
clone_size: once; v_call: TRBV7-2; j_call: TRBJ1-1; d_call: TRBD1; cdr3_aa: CASSLGDRGTEAFF; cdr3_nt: TGTGCCAGCAGCTTAGGGGACAGGGGCACTGAAGCTTTCTTT
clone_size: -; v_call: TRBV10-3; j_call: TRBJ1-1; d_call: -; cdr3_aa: CAISGTANTEAFF; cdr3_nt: TGTGCCATCAGTGGGACAGCGAACACTGAAGCTTTCTTT
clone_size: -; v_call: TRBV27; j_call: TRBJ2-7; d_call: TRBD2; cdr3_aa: CASSYEAGGREQYF; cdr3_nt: TGTGCCAGCAGCTACGAGGCGGGCGGGAGAGAGCAGTACTTC
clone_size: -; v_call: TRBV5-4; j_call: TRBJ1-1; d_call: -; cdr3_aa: CASSLARGLATEAFF; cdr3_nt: TGTGCCAGCAGCTTGGCACGGGGGTTGGCCACTGAAGCTTTCTTT
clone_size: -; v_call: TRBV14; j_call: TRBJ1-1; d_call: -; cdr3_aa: CASSHGTLNTEAFF; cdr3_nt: TGTGCCAGCAGCCACGGGACATTGAACACTGAAGCTTTCTTT
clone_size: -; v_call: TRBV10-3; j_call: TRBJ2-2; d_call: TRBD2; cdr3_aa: CAISESNSGRAGELFF; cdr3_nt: TGTGCCATCAGTGAGTCGAATAGCGGGAGGGCCGGGGAGCTGTTTTTT
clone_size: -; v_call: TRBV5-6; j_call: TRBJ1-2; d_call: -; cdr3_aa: CASSLKRSLIYGYTF; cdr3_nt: TGTGCCAGCAGCTTGAAGCGTAGCCTGATTTATGGCTACACCTTC
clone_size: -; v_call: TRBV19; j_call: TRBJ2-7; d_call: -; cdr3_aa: CASSRGGQTYEQYF; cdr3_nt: TGTGCCAGTAGTAGGGGGGGACAGACCTACGAGCAGTACTTC
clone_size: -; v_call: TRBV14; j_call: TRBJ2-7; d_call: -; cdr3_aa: CASSQDYPYEQYF; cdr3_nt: TGTGCCAGCAGCCAAGATTACCCCTACGAGCAGTACTTC
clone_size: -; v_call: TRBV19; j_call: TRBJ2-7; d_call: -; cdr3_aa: CASSIGTEDSAGEQYF; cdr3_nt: TGTGCCAGTAGTATAGGGACAGAGGATTCCGCGGGGGAGCAGTACTTC
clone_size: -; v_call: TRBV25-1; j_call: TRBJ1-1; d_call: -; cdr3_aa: CASSPRIRNTEAFF; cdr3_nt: TGTGCCAGCAGCCCGAGAATTAGGAACACTGAAGCTTTCTTT
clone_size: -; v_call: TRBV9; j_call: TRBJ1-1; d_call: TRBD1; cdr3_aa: CASSPRQGPTEAFF; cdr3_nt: TGTGCCAGCAGCCCTCGACAGGGTCCGACTGAAGCTTTCTTT
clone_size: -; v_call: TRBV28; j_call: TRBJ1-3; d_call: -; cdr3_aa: CASHEVGSSGNTIYF; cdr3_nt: TGTGCCAGCCACGAGGTGGGGAGCTCTGGAAACACCATATATTTT
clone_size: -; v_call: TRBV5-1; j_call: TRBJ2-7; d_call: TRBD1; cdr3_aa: CASSAPRDRGYEQYF; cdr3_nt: TGCGCCAGCAGCGCCCCCCGGGACAGGGGCTACGAGCAGTACTTC
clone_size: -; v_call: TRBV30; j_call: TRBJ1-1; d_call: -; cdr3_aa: CASLTENTEAFF; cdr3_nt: TGTGCCTCCTTGACAGAGAACACTGAAGCTTTCTTT
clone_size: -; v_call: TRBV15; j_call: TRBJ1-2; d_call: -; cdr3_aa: CATSSFREGGYTF; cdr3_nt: TGTGCCACCAGCAGTTTCAGGGAGGGTGGCTACACCTTC
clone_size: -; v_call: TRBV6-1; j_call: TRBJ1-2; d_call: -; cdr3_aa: CASSVVGGVNYGYTF; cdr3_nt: TGTGCCAGCAGTGTGGTTGGTGGGGTTAACTATGGCTACACCTTC
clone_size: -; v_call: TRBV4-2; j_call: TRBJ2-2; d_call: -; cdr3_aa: CASSQVASWNGNTGELFF; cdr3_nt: TGTGCCAGCAGCCAAGTGGCTAGCTGGAACGGGAACACCGGGGAGCTGTTTTTT
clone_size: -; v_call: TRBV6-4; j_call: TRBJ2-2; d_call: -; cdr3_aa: CASSEEGANTGELFF; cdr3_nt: TGTGCCAGCAGTGAGGAGGGTGCAAACACCGGGGAGCTGTTTTTT
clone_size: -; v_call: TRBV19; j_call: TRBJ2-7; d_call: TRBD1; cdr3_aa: CASSPGQGQPSYEQYF; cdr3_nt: TGTGCCAGTAGTCCCGGACAGGGTCAACCATCCTACGAGCAGTACTTC
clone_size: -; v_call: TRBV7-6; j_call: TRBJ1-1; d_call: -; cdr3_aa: CASSSWSTEAFF; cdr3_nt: TGTGCCAGCAGCTCCTGGAGCACTGAAGCTTTCTTT
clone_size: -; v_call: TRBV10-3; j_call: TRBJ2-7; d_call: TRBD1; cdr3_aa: CAISESQGTAGEQYF; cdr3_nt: TGTGCCATCAGTGAGTCACAGGGGACAGCTGGCGAGCAGTACTTC
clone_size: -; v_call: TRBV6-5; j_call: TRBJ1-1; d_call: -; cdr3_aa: CASSYSVLPTATEAFF; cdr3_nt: TGTGCCAGCAGTTACTCGGTCTTACCAACGGCCACTGAAGCTTTCTTT
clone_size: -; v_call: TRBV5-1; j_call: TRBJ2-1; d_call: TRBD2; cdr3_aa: CASSYVLAGAGEQFF; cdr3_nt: TGCGCCAGCAGCTATGTCCTAGCGGGAGCCGGTGAGCAGTTCTTC
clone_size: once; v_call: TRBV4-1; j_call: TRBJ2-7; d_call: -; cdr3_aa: CASSQEQGYEQYF; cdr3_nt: TGCGCCAGCAGCCAAGAACAGGGATACGAGCAGTACTTC
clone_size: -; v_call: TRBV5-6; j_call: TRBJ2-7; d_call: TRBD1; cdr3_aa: CASSFPGTASDEQYF; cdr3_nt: TGTGCCAGCAGCTTCCCCGGGACAGCCTCCGACGAGCAGTACTTC
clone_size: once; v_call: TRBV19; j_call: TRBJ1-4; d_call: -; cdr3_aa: CASGTQFNEKLFF; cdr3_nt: TGTGCCAGTGGGACTCAATTTAATGAAAAACTGTTTTTT
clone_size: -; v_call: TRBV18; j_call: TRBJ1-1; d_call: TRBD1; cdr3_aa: CASSYYPGQGVNFF; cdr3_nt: TGTGCCAGCTCATACTATCCGGGACAGGGTGTAAATTTCTTT
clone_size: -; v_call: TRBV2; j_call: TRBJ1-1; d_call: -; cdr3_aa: CASSEGAGWSEAFF; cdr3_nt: TGTGCCAGCAGTGAGGGGGCAGGGTGGTCTGAAGCTTTCTTT
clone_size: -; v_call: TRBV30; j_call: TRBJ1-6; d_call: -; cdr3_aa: CAWGRQYNSPLHF; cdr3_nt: TGTGCCTGGGGGAGACAGTATAATTCACCCCTCCACTTT
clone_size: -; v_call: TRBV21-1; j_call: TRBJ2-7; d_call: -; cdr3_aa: CASSKLCAGGKYEQYF; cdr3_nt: TGTGCCAGCAGCAAATTATGTGCGGGGGGCAAGTACGAGCAGTACTTC
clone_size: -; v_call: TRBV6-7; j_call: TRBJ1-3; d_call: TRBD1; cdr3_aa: CASSLGQDSGNTIYF; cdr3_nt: TGTGCCAGCAGCCTGGGACAGGACTCTGGAAACACCATATATTTT
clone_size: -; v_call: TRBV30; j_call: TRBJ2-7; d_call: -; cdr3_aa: CAWSVVGRRSSYEQYF; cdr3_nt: TGTGCCTGGAGTGTAGTGGGCAGAAGGAGCTCCTACGAGCAGTACTTC
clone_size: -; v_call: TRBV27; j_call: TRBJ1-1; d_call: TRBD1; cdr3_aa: CASSLWAGQGVTEAFF; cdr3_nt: TGTGCCAGCAGTTTATGGGCGGGACAGGGGGTCACTGAAGCTTTCTTT
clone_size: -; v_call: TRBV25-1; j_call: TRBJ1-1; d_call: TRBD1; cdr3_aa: CASTRGLAEAFF; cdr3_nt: TGTGCCAGCACCAGGGGGTTGGCTGAAGCTTTCTTT
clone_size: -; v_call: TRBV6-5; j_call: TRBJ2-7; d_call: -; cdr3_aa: CASSYSGLDSYEQYF; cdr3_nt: TGTGCCAGCAGTTACTCAGGGCTAGACTCCTACGAGCAGTACTTC
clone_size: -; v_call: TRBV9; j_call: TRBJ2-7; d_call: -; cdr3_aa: CASSGRSRVGYEQYF; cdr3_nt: TGTGCCAGCAGCGGTAGATCCAGGGTGGGCTACGAGCAGTACTTC
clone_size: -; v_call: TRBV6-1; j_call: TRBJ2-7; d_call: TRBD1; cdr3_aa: CASSGGPGTAGTYEQYF; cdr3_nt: TGTGCCAGCAGTGGGGGCCCAGGGACAGCCGGTACCTACGAGCAGTACTTC
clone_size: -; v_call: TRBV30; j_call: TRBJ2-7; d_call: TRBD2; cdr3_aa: CAGTSGRVYEQYF; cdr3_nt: TGTGCTGGAACCAGCGGGAGGGTCTACGAGCAGTACTTC
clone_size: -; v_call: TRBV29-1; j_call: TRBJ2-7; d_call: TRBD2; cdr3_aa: CSVGLAGSYEQYF; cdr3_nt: TGCAGCGTTGGACTAGCGGGAAGCTACGAGCAGTACTTC
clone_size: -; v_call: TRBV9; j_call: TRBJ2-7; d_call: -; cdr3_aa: CASSPAVRTIGSYEQYF; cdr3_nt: TGTGCCAGCAGCCCCGCCGTGAGGACAATTGGATCCTACGAGCAGTACTTC
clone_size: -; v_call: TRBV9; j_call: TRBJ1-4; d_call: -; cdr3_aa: CASSVGAQGSNEKLFF; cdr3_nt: TGTGCCAGCAGCGTAGGGGCTCAGGGGTCTAATGAAAAACTGTTTTTT
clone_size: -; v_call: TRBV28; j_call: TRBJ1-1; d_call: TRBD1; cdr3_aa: CASSTAGGTEAFF; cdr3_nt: TGTGCCAGCAGTACCGCAGGGGGCACTGAAGCTTTCTTT
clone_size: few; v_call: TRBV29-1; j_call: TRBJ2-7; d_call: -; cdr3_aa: CSVLDHSYEQYF; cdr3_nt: TGCAGCGTTCTGGACCACTCCTACGAGCAGTACTTC
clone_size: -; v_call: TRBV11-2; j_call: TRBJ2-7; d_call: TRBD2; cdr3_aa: CASSFSGLAGEQYF; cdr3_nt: TGTGCCAGCAGCTTTTCGGGACTAGCGGGCGAGCAGTACTTC
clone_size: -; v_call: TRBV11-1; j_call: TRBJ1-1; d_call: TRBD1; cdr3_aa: CASSLLPGQGDYTEAFF; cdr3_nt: TGTGCCAGCAGCTTACTTCCGGGACAGGGGGATTACACTGAAGCTTTCTTT